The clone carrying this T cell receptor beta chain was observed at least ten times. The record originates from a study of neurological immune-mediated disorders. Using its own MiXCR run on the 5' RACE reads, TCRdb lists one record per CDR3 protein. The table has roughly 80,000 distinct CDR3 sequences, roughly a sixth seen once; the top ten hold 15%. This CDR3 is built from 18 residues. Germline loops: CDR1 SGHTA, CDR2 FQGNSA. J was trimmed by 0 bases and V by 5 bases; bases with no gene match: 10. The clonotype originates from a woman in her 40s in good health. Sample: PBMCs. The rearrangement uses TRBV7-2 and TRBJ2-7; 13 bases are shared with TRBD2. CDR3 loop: CASSPGLAGAPSSYEQYV. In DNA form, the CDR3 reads TGTGCCAGCAGCCCTGGACTAGCGGGGGCCCCGAGCTCCTACGAGCAGTACGTC.